This TCR beta chain was recovered during a study of T cells expressing NK-cell markers. Germline-derived CDR1 and CDR2 are SGHDT and YYEEEE. This CDR3 has 13 amino acids. TCRdb reprocessed the 5' RACE reads and keeps a single row for each CDR3 protein, giving no DNA. Its table records about 550,000 distinct CDR3 sequences. The chain carries TRBV5-6 and TRBJ2-1. The sequenced sample consisted of blood T cells: a sorted CD56 or NKG2C T cell subset, CD4+ or CD8+ T cells, or bulk PBMC T cells (not recorded which). The receptor was isolated from a man in his late teens or twenties in good health. This chain's CDR3 is CASSFRGVNEQFF.